This T cell receptor beta chain emerged from a study of blood T cell repertoires in COVID-19. Study as a whole: The analysed material was cDNA or gDNA that came from T cells, B-cell-depleted T cells, or PBMCs.

Generated by immunoSEQ multiplex PCR, the TCRdb table keeps only in-frame clones and is missing some. The data hold around 90,000 clones, with approximately 86% observed a single time. The V and J ends lost 6 bases and 3 bases, in that order; junction bases with no gene match: 3. Germline CDR1 reads KGHSH; CDR2 reads LQKENI. The CDR3 runs to 13 residues. This clonotype originated in a male donor with acute or convalescent COVID-19. This sequence joins TRBV18 and TRBJ2-3; TRBD1 matches at 7 bases. The sequenced sample was peripheral blood. The CDR3 sequence is CASSQGQTDTQYF. CDR3 DNA sequence: TGTGCCAGCTCTCAGGGACAGACAGATACGCAGTATTTT.